What follows are 25 T cell receptor beta chains derived from one specimen sequenced in a study of long-term antiretroviral therapy in people with HIV. Run at survey level, the immunoSEQ assay was version v3.0. Measured with immunoSEQ multiplex PCR; TCRdb has only the in-frame clones, and not every one. The data show tens of thousands of clones, about 86% seen once. The sequencing here drew on unsorted PBMCs, taken 0.8 years after starting antiretroviral therapy. These receptors were taken from a young woman with HIV.

The chain couples TRBV21-1 to TRBJ1-2. TRBV21-1 is an annotated pseudogene. The CDR3 is 15 residues long. This CDR3 reads CASSRTIERDYGYTF. CDR3 sequence (DNA): TGTGCCAGCAGCAGGACTATAGAAAGGGACTATGGCTACACCTTC.

The chain couples TRBV7-9 to TRBJ2-4; 7 bases are shared with TRBD1. The CDR3 spans 16 residues. Germline loops: CDR1 SEHNR, CDR2 FQNEAQ (reference sequence). Trimming took 5 bases from V and 0 from J; bases not matched to a gene: 7. CDR3 sequence: CASSNDRVLAKNIQYF. The CDR3 coding sequence is TGTGCCAGCAGCAACGACAGGGTTCTAGCCAAAAACATTCAGTACTTC.

This chain joins TRBV19 and TRBJ2-7; tentative D call: TRBD2 (5 bases). Trimming left V 1 base short and J 2 bases short, with 12 bases between. Germline-derived CDR1 and CDR2 are LNHDA and SQIVND (reference sequence). The CDR3 runs to 15 residues. CDR3 DNA: TGTGCCAGTAGTATAGGGAGCGGTGAGGCCTACGAGCAGTACTTC. This codes for CASSIGSGEAYEQYF.

The CDR3 DNA reads as TGTGCCAGCACCGAACTCTCTAATGAAAAACTGTTTTTT. Its translation is CASTELSNEKLFF. The chain recombines TRBV28 with TRBJ1-4, with D unresolved. V dropped 7 bases and J dropped 3 bases, with 9 bases sitting between them. The CDR3 has 13 residues. Germline V lookup: CDR1 MDHEN, CDR2 SYDVKM.

V usage is TRBV4-3 and J usage is TRBJ1-4, with D hard to call. Trimming left V 0 bases short and J 6 bases short, with 8 bases between. The CDR3 runs to 14 residues. Germline V gene sequence: CDR1 LGHNA, CDR2 YSLEER. The CDR3 sequence is CASSQDRVDEKLFF. In nucleotides, the CDR3 is TGCGCCAGCAGCCAAGATCGAGTGGATGAAAAACTGTTTTTT.

This chain joins TRBV21-1 and TRBJ1-4. TRBV21-1 is a recognized pseudogene. CDR3 length: 16 residues. This CDR3 is CASSITGGGRYEKLFF. CDR3 nucleotide sequence: TGTGCCAGCAGCATCACAGGTGGCGGGCGATACGAAAAACTGTTTTTT.

The rearrangement links TRBV27 to TRBJ2-1; D uncertain. Looked up from germline, CDR1 is MNHEY and CDR2 is SMNVEV (reference sequence). V shed 3 bases and J shed 9 bases, with 12 bases lying between them. This CDR3 has 13 amino acids. The CDR3 sequence: CASSFHSITEQFF. Written as DNA, the CDR3 is TGTGCCAGCAGTTTCCATTCTATCACTGAGCAGTTCTTC.

The chain is built from TRBV11-2 and TRBJ2-7, with D possibly TRBD2 on 6 matching bases. The CDR3 consists of 13 residues. Germline assignment: CDR1 SGHAT and CDR2 FQNNGV. The V end was cut by 5 bases, the J end by 0 bases, with 8 bases between. Written as DNA, the CDR3 is TGTGCCAGCAGCGCCGGGGGCTCCTACGAGCAGTACTTC. Residues: CASSAGGSYEQYF.

V is TRBV2 and J is TRBJ1-4; D is possibly TRBD1 (5 bases). Trimming pared 7 bases from V and 6 bases from J, leaving 15 bases between. Germline assignment: CDR1 SNHLY and CDR2 FYNNEI. The CDR3 runs to 14 residues. The CDR3 DNA reads TGTGCCAGCAACTCCCTGGGCAGGGATGAAAAACTGTTTTTT. Its translation is CASNSLGRDEKLFF. The whole variable domain, filled in from reference TRBV2 and TRBJ1-4, reads EPEVTQTPSHQVTQMGQEVILRCVPISNHLYFYWYRQILGQKVEFLVSFYNNEISEKSEIFDDQFSVERPDGSNFTLKIRSTKLEDSAMYFCASNSLGRDEKLFFGSGTQLSVL.

The CDR3 DNA reads as TGTGCCAGCAGCCCAGCTGGACCCCAATGGGAAAAACTGTTTTTT. Translating it yields CASSPAGPQWEKLFF. The rearrangement links TRBV28 to TRBJ1-4, with D uncertain. The V and J ends lost 6 bases and 8 bases respectively, with 19 bases between them. CDR3 length: 15 residues. Germline CDR1 MDHEN, CDR2 SYDVKM.

The chain employs TRBV11-2 and TRBJ1-1; no definite D call. V dropped 5 bases and J dropped 1 base, with 11 bases sitting between them. Looked up from germline, CDR1 is SGHAT and CDR2 is FQNNGV. The CDR3 extends over 14 amino acids. The DNA for the CDR3 is TGTGCCAGCAGCGCCCGCAGTGAGAACACTGAAGCTTTCTTT. Its protein is CASSARSENTEAFF.

V and J are TRBV9 and TRBJ2-2; a possible D gene is TRBD1 (5 bases). V shed 4 bases and J shed 0 bases, with 13 bases lying between them. Germline CDR1 is SGDLS and CDR2 is YYNGEE. CDR3 length: 16 amino acids. CDR3: CASSYQGNANTGELFF. Written as DNA, the CDR3 is TGTGCCAGCAGCTACCAGGGCAACGCGAACACCGGGGAGCTGTTTTTT.

The chain has TRBV18 and TRBJ2-5; D not certain. V dropped 6 bases and J dropped 2 bases, with 4 bases sitting between them. There are 11 residues in the CDR3. Germline V gene lookup returns CDR1 KGHSH and CDR2 LQKENI. CDR3 sequence (DNA): TGTGCCAGCTCTCAGCAAGAGACCCAGTACTTC. Translating gives CASSQQETQYF.

This clone was found a few times. The chain carries TRBV19 and TRBJ1-5; 8 bases map to TRBD1. Germline V gives CDR1 LNHDA, CDR2 SQIVND (reference sequence). J lost 1 base, V lost 6 bases, and 5 bases had no gene match. This CDR3 comprises 15 residues. CDR3 coding DNA: TGTGCCAGTAGCAGGGACAGGTACAGCAATCAGCCCCAGCATTTT. This codes for CASSRDRYSNQPQHF.

This clone was seen only once. This sequence joins TRBV18 and TRBJ2-3; 12 positions match TRBD2. This CDR3 has 18 amino acids. Trimming took 5 bases from V and 0 from J; bases not matched to a gene: 9. The germline V gene encodes CDR1 KGHSH and CDR2 LQKENI. Here the CDR3 reads CASSGSSGRAGSTDTQYF. DNA for the CDR3: TGTGCCAGCTCAGGATCTAGCGGGAGGGCCGGGAGCACAGATACGCAGTATTTT.

The rearrangement joins TRBV7-2 to TRBJ2-3, with 12 nucleotides matching TRBD2. This CDR3 contains 16 residues. V gave up 3 bases and J gave up 4 bases; unmatched junction bases: 5. Germline CDR1 SGHTA, CDR2 FQGNSA. CDR3 bases: TGTGCCAGCAGCTTGGCTAGCGGGAGGGCCCCAGATACGCAGTATTTT. Amino acid sequence: CASSLASGRAPDTQYF.

This chain joins TRBV19 and TRBJ1-1; D gene ambiguous. The V and J ends lost 3 bases and 5 bases respectively, with 19 bases between them. Germline V gene data show CDR1 as LNHDA and CDR2 as SQIVND (reference sequence). This CDR3 contains 16 residues. The CDR3 region is CASSIVGNFEWTEAFF. DNA of the CDR3: TGTGCCAGTAGTATCGTAGGAAATTTCGAGTGGACTGAAGCTTTCTTT.

V and J are TRBV4-3 and TRBJ2-7; TRBD2 might be the D (6 bases). The CDR3 consists of 16 residues. Germline values: CDR1 LGHNA, CDR2 YSLEER. V shed 0 bases and J shed 6 bases, with 18 bases lying between them. The CDR3 DNA reads TGCGCCAGCAGCCAAGATCAGGAGGGAGGCTTGTTCGAGCAGTACTTC. Amino acids: CASSQDQEGGLFEQYF.

The chain uses TRBV28 and TRBJ1-2; D is perhaps TRBD1 (5 bases). Germline V gives CDR1 MDHEN, CDR2 SYDVKM. The CDR3 has 14 residues. Between the trimmed V and J ends, which lost 2 bases and 8 bases, there was a span of 15 bases. The DNA for the CDR3 is TGTGCCAGCAGTTTACTAGACAGTCCGGGGGGCTACACCTTC. Translated: CASSLLDSPGGYTF.

The gene calls are TRBV5-1 and TRBJ1-4, with no clear D. The germline V gene encodes CDR1 SGHRS and CDR2 YFSETQ. The CDR3 extends over 16 amino acids. V was cut by 4 bases and J by 2 bases, with 15 bases left in between. CDR3 protein: CASSRVRESTNEKLFF. The CDR3 DNA sequence: TGCGCCAGCAGCCGGGTTCGAGAGAGCACTAATGAAAAACTGTTTTTT.

The chain joins TRBV25-1 to TRBJ1-1; TRBD1 is a possible D gene (6 bases). The CDR3 runs 13 residues. V was clipped by 2 bases and J by 5 bases, with 9 bases between them. Germline assignment: CDR1 MGHDK and CDR2 SYGVNS. The CDR3 loop reads CASSEQGRTEAFF. CDR3 nucleotide sequence: TGTGCCAGCAGTGAACAGGGGAGGACTGAAGCTTTCTTT.

This clone was seen only a few times. The rearrangement joins TRBV2 to TRBJ2-1, with TRBD1 matching 9 bases. Germline trimming cut 6 bases from V and 5 bases from J; bases unmatched to any gene: 8. This CDR3 spans 15 amino acids. Germline-derived CDR1 and CDR2 are SNHLY and FYNNEI. CDR3 coding DNA: TGTGCCAGCAGGCGGGACAGGGTGGTCGACAATGAGCAGTTCTTC. Protein sequence: CASRRDRVVDNEQFF.

V is TRBV5-1 and J is TRBJ2-1, with TRBD1 identical over 8 bases. In germline, CDR1 is SGHRS, CDR2 YFSETQ. After removal of 4 bases from V and 8 bases from J, the junction contained 11 bases not matched to a gene. This CDR3 is built from 15 residues. As DNA, the CDR3 is TGCGCCAGCAGCAACCCGGGACAGGTCTTCCATGAGCAGTTCTTC. Its translation is CASSNPGQVFHEQFF.

V is TRBV7-6 and J is TRBJ2-7; 10 nucleotides match TRBD2. This CDR3 region has 15 residues. CDR1 is SGHVS, CDR2 FNYEAQ, per germline. J lost 5 bases, V lost 5 bases, and 9 bases had no gene match. In DNA, the CDR3 is TGTGCCAGCAGCACAAGCGGGAGGGCCAGGGACGAGCAGTACTTC. Its protein is CASSTSGRARDEQYF.

The gene calls are TRBV28 and TRBJ1-2; no definite D call. The CDR3 extends over 14 amino acids. CDR1 is MDHEN and CDR2 is SYDVKM in the germline V gene. Trimming cost V 5 bases and J 4 bases, with 14 bases left between them. The CDR3 DNA sequence: TGTGCCAGCAGTCCGCCGGGTTTCCCCTATGGCTACACCTTC. Amino acid sequence: CASSPPGFPYGYTF.